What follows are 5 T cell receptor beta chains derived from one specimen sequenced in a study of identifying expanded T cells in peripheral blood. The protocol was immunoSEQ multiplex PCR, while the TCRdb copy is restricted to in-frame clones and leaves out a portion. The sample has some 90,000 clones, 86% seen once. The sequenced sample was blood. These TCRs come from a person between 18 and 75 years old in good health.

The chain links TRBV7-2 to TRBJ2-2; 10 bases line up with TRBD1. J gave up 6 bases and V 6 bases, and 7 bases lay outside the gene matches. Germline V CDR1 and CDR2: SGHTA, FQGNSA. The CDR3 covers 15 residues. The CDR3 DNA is TGTGCCAGCAGACCCGGGACAGGGGTTGCCGGGGAGCTGTTTTTT. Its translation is CASRPGTGVAGELFF.

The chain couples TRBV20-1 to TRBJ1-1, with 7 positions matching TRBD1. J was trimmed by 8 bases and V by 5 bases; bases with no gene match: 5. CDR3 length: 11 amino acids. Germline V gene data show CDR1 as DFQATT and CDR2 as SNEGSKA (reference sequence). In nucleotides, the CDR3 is TGCAGTGCTGACAGGGCAGACGAAGCTTTCTTT. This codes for CSADRADEAFF.

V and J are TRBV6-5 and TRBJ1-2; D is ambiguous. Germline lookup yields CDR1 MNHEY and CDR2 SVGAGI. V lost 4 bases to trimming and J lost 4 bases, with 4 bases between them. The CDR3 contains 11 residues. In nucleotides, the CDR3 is TGTGCCAGCAGTTCCCCCTATGGCTACACCTTC. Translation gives CASSSPYGYTF.

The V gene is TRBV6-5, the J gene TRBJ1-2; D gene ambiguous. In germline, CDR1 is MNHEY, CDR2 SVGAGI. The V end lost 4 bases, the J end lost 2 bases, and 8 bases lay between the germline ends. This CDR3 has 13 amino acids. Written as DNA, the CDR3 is TGTGCCAGCAGTTGGAACTCAAACTATGGCTACACCTTC. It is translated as CASSWNSNYGYTF.

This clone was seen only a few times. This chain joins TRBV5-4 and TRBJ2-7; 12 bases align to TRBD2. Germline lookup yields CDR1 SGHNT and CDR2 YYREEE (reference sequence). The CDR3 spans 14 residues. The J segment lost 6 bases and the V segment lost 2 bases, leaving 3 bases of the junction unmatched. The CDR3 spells CASSFRLAGAEQYF. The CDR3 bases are TGTGCCAGCAGCTTCCGACTAGCGGGGGCCGAGCAGTACTTC.